This entry lists 9 T cell receptor beta chains sequenced from one sample in a study of T cells in Graves' hyperthyroidism and ophthalmopathy. Amplified regions were TCR beta CDR3 sequences from RNA transcripts. HTBI primers were the set used in a first-round RT-PCR of the TCR CDR3. TCRdb used MiXCR to reprocess the multiplex PCR reads, holding one entry per CDR3 protein. This table holds around 600,000 distinct CDR3 sequences, 15% to 18% found once. Sequences were obtained from blood. The receptor source for this set is a woman aged 25 to 39 with Graves' hyperthyroidism.

This clonotype was counted between two and nine times. J is TRBJ2-7 and V is TRBV6-2 or TRBV6-3; D uncertain. Trimming took off 2 bases at V and 3 bases at J, with 11 bases between the two ends. Germline V CDR1 and CDR2: MNHEY, SVGEGT. The CDR3 runs 14 residues. For the CDR3, the DNA is TGTGCCAGCAGTTACGAGTCCCTGTACTACGAGCAGTACTTC. Encoded protein: CASSYESLYYEQYF.

Concerning this clonotype: An end of the junction differs from the germline gene, which may be a read error. The genes are TRBV12-3 or TRBV12-4 and TRBJ1-2; 7 positions agree with TRBD1. CDR3 length: 15 residues. The CDR3 here is CASSQSGGGDYGYTF. The CDR3 coding sequence is TGTGCTAGCAGTCAATCAGGGGGGGGAGACTATGGCTACACCTTC.

This clonotype showed up just a few times. J is TRBJ1-2 and V is TRBV29-1; tentative D call: TRBD1 (5 bases). Looked up from germline, CDR1 is SQVTM and CDR2 is ANQGSEA. CDR3 length: 12 residues. The germline V and J ends were trimmed by 2 bases and 7 bases, with 11 bases remaining between them. The CDR3 sequence: CSVEYGGGGYTF. CDR3 DNA: TGCAGCGTTGAATACGGGGGGGGTGGCTACACCTTC.

This clonotype occurred many times. The V and J genes are TRBV12-3 or TRBV12-4 and TRBJ1-5, with D perhaps TRBD1 (6 bases). Trimming pared 4 bases from V and 5 bases from J, leaving 12 bases between. This CDR3 spans 14 amino acids. CDR3 nucleotide sequence: TGTGCCAGCAGTTCGACAGGCGGATATCAGCCCCAGCATTTT. Translating it yields CASSSTGGYQPQHF.

The sample holds many counts of this clonotype. The chain links TRBV2 to TRBJ2-3; TRBD2 agrees at 13 bases. V shed 1 base, J shed 5 bases, and the junction held 3 bases outside the gene matches. The germline gives CDR1 SNHLY, CDR2 FYNNEI. The CDR3 covers 16 residues. The CDR3 sequence is CASSEGRLAGGDTQYF. The CDR3 DNA follows: TGTGCCAGCAGTGAAGGACGACTAGCGGGGGGAGATACGCAGTATTTT.

At least ten counts were recorded for this clonotype. The chain recombines TRBV20-1 with TRBJ2-1; 7 bases match TRBD2. In germline, CDR1 is DFQATT, CDR2 SNEGSKA (reference sequence). V lost 0 bases and J lost 6; bases outside the gene matches: 8. This CDR3 contains 15 residues. CDR3 in DNA: TGCAGTGCTAGAGATTGGGCGGGAGTGGGCAATGAGCAGTTCTTC. Translated: CSARDWAGVGNEQFF.

Ten or more counts support this clonotype. This rearrangement joins TRBV7-2 to TRBJ2-7; TRBD2 agrees at 12 bases. CDR3 length equals 15 residues. Germline assignment: CDR1 SGHTA and CDR2 FQGNSA. V lost 5 bases and J lost 7; bases outside the gene matches: 9. The CDR3 nucleotides are TGTGCCAGCAGCCCCGGACTAGCGGGATGGGGAGAGCAGTACTTC. It specifies CASSPGLAGWGEQYF.

Written as DNA, the CDR3 is TGTGCCAGCAGTTTAAGTCTAGGATTAGAGCAGTTCTTC. Amino acid sequence: CASSLSLGLEQFF. The V and J genes are TRBV12-3 or TRBV12-4 and TRBJ2-1; D gene ambiguous. There are 13 residues in the CDR3. V shed 2 bases and J shed 10 bases, with 12 bases lying between them.

This clonotype was observed many times. At one end, the junction sequence differs from germline, possibly due to a read error. CDR3 in amino acids: CASSLAVTYEQYF. Here the CDR3 DNA reads TGTGCCAGCAGCTTAGCGGTAACCTACGAGCAGTACTTC. V and J are TRBV5-1 and TRBJ2-7; the D gene is possibly TRBD2 (6 bases). The CDR3 length is 13 residues. In germline, CDR1 is SGHRS, CDR2 YFSETQ.